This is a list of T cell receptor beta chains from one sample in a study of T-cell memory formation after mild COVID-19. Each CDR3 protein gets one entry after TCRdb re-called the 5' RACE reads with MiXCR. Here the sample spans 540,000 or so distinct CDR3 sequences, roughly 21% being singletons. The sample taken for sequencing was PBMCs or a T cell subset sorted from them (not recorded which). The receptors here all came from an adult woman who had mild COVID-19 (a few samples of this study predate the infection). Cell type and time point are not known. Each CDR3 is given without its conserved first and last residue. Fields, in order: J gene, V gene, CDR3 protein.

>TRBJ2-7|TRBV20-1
SAPTSGRYEQY
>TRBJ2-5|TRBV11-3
ASSLDQRAQY
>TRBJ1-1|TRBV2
ASSGQGEAF
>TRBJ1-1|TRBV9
ASSLNRGGAEAF
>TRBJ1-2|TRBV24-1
ATSEQTGANYGYT
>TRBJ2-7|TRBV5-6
ASSFGSDLSYEQY
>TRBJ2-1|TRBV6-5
ASSYLGGDNEQF
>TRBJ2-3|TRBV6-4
ASSEGAGDTQY
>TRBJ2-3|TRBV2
ASSPTSSGNTQY
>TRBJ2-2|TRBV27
ASSFWVGGNTGELF
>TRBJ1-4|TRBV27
ASSLRTVRHNEKLF
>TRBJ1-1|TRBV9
ASSASRHTEAF
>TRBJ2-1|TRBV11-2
ASSGRDYNEQF
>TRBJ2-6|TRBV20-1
SARETGSIISGANVLT
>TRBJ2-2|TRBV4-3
ASSHGRLAGAGELF
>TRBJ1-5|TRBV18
ASSRTGYMAQH
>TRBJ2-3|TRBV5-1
ASSSGEVTDTQY
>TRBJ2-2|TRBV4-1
ASSPSGSISPGELF
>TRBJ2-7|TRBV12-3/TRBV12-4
ASSPTNRGQSTMYEQY
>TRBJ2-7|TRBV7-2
ASSGGYYEQY
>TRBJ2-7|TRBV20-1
SAVGQWEYYEQY
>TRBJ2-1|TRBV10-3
AISRTSGSYNEQF
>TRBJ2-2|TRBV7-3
ASSPKWTGLSGELF
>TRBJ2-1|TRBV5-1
ASSLAGGQNEQF
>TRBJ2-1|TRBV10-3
AISGTGYLYNEQF
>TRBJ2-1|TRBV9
ASSVGDSEQF
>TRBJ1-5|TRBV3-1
ASSQGDRTILVNQPQH
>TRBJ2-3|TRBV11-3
ASSLGSGRAQDTQY
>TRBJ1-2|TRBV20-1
SARSDSSYGYT
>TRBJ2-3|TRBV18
ASSPLSGTSTDTQY
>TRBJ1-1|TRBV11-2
ASSSQGGGVNTEAF
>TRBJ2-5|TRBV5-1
ASSGAVTGEETQY
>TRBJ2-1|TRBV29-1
SVEAGRDYNEQF
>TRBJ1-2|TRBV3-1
ASSQERLGGYT
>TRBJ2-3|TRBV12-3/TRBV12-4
ASSLGQGGGTDTQY
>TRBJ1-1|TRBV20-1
SARESGTGVFPNTEAF